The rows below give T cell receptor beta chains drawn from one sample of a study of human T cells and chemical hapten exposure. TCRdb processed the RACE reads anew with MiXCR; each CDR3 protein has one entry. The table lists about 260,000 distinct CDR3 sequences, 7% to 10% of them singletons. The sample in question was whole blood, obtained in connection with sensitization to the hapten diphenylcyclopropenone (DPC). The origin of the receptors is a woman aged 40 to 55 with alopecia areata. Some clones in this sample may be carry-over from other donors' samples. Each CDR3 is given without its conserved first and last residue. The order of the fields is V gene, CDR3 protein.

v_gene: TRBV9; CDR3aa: ASSYLGSNTGELF
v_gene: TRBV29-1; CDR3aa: SVRSQGASPIETQY
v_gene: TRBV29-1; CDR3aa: SVEVVNTEAF
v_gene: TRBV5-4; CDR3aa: ASSWDREGADTQY
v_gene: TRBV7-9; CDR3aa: ASSYGGGNQPQH
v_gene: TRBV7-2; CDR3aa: ASSLRQGNQPQH
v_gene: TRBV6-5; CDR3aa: ASSYEGFGYEQY
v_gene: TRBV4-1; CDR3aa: ASSPTGSYEQY
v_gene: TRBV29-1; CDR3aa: SARDRSTGELF
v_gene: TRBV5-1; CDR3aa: ASSLEGLAGDSQDEQF
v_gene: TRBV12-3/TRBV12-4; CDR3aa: ASGTGLPGELF
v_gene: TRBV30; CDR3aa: AWSDSADTQY
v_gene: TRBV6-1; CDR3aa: ASSERALGSSGNQPQH
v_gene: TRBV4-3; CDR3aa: ASSQVGISPLH
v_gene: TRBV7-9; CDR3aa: ASSIQEDQGYT
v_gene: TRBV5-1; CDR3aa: ASSLVGASYNEQF
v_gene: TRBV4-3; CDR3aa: ASSARLAGGDTQY
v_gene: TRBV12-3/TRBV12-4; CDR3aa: ASSRNTASAQETQY
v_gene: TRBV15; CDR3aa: ATSPQVNQPQH
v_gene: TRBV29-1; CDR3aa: SVAGQGLGEAF
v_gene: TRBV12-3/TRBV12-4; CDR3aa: ASSLEGAGYEQY
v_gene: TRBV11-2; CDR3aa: ASSLGRTSGRGQETQY
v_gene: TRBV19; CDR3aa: ASSILGGFTKNIQY
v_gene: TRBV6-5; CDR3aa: ASSALAHGTLTQY
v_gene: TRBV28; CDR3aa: ASSLPYDSPLH
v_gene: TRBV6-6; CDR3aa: ASSHDRLSGNTIY
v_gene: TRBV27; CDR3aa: ASTGTSGNNEQF
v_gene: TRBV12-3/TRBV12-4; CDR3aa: ASSLAKGYHGYT
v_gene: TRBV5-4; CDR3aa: ASSTRTDLYGYT
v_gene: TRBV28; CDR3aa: ASKTGTDTGELF
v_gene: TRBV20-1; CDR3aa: SAGQGPYEQY
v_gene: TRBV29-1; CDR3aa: SAGRGGQETQY
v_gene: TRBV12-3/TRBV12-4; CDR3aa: ASSEYGNTEAF
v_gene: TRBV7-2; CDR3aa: ASSLGPRKVTEAF
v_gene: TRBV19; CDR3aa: ASSRTSGMIDTQY